The 30 T cell receptor beta chains presented below share a single source sample, sequenced in a study of cytomegalovirus exposure and HLA in healthy donors. PCR amplification relied on 60 Vbeta primers (plus 13 Jbeta primers). Produced via immunoSEQ multiplex PCR; TCRdb's table is partial and in-frame only. The sample lists fewer than 200,000 clones, approximately 71% occurring once. Sequencing input: PBMCs. The receptor set was obtained from a man aged 50-59 years in good health and CMV-seronegative.

This clone has a handful of counts. The CDR3 reads CATSRDTNNSPLHF. The CDR3 region has the DNA TGTGCCACCAGCAGGGACACGAATAATTCACCCCTCCACTTT. The V gene is TRBV15, the J gene TRBJ1-6, with TRBD1 as a possible D gene (5 bases). V was pared by 3 bases and J by 5 bases, with 8 bases between. This CDR3 has 14 residues. The germline gives CDR1 LNHNV, CDR2 YYDKDF (reference sequence).

V gene TRBV2 combines with J gene TRBJ2-7, with 14 bases fitting TRBD2. This CDR3 has 15 residues. CDR1 and CDR2 from the germline V gene are SNHLY and FYNNEI. J was trimmed by 4 bases and V by 6 bases; bases with no gene match: 5. The CDR3 reads CASRYGTSGGYEQYF. DNA of the CDR3: TGTGCCAGCAGATATGGGACTAGCGGGGGATACGAGCAGTACTTC.

V gene TRBV5-1 combines with J gene TRBJ2-7; 10 bases match TRBD1. With V trimmed by 4 bases and J by 0 bases, 13 bases remained unmatched. Germline CDR1 and CDR2: SGHRS and YFSETQ. There are 18 residues in the CDR3. The CDR3 region has the DNA TGCGCCAGCAGCCCTTGGGGACAGGGGAGCCCTAGCTCCTACGAGCAGTACTTC. It translates to CASSPWGQGSPSSYEQYF.

The chain employs TRBV7-8 and TRBJ2-5; D remains unclear. The germline V gene has CDR1 SGHVS and CDR2 FQNEAQ. The CDR3 consists of 13 residues. Trimming left V 2 bases short and J 3 bases short, with 7 bases between. The CDR3 nucleotides read TGTGCCAGCAGCTTACAACTGGAAGAGACCCAGTACTTC. It translates to CASSLQLEETQYF.

This rearrangement joins TRBV7-2 to TRBJ1-1; D is unresolved. Germline CDR1 and CDR2: SGHTA and FQGNSA. This CDR3 spans 12 amino acids. V was shortened by 4 bases and J by 1 base, with 4 bases between the two germline ends. The CDR3 nucleotides are TGTGCCAGCAGCTCCCGGAACACTGAAGCTTTCTTT. It translates to CASSSRNTEAFF.

V gene TRBV9 combines with J gene TRBJ1-5; D gene unclear. V dropped 4 bases and J dropped 4 bases, with 15 bases sitting between them. CDR1 is SGDLS, CDR2 YYNGEE, per germline. The CDR3 loop spans 15 amino acids. CDR3 DNA sequence: TGTGCCAGCAGCCCTCACCCCGATACAAATCAGCCCCAGCATTTT. Protein sequence: CASSPHPDTNQPQHF. Using reference TRBV9 and TRBJ1-5 for the parts outside the CDR3, the full variable domain is DSGVTQTPKHLITATGQRVTLRCSPRSGDLSVYWYQQSLDQGLQFLIQYYNGEERAKGNILERFSAQQFPDLHSELNLSSLELGDSALYFCASSPHPDTNQPQHFGDGTRLSIL.

V gene TRBV12-5 combines with J gene TRBJ1-1; D is unclear. The CDR3 has 15 residues. V was clipped by 7 bases and J by 0 bases, with 15 bases between them. Looked up from germline, CDR1 is LGHNT and CDR2 is FRNRAP. CDR3: CASALGGRVNTEAFF. In nucleotides, the CDR3 is TGTGCTAGTGCCTTAGGAGGGAGGGTGAACACTGAAGCTTTCTTT.

The table lists this clone with a few counts. The chain links TRBV5-1 to TRBJ1-6; 10 nucleotides line up with TRBD1. Germline CDR1 and CDR2: SGHRS and YFSETQ. The CDR3 consists of 16 residues. V shed 3 bases, J shed 6 bases, and the junction held 6 bases outside the gene matches. CDR3 DNA sequence: TGCGCCAGCAGCTACGGGACAGGGGATGGTAATTCACCCCTCCACTTT. Translating gives CASSYGTGDGNSPLHF.

This chain links TRBV25-1 with TRBJ1-5; D is unresolved. CDR3 length: 10 amino acids. Trimming shortened V by 10 bases and J by 4 bases, and 5 bases separated the two germline ends. Germline values: CDR1 MGHDK, CDR2 SYGVNS. In nucleotides, the CDR3 is TGTGCCACCTTGAATCAGCCCCAGCATTTT. Amino acid sequence: CATLNQPQHF.

This clone was observed a handful of times. V is TRBV6-5 and J is TRBJ1-1, with TRBD1 matching over 12 bases. CDR1 MNHEY and CDR2 SVGAGI come from the germline V gene. The V segment lost 7 bases and the J segment 4 bases; nucleotides outside the gene matches: 7. This CDR3 has 15 residues. CDR3 region: CASIKRGQGATEAFF. The CDR3 DNA sequence: TGTGCCAGCATCAAACGGGGACAGGGGGCCACTGAAGCTTTCTTT.

The chain has TRBV12-5 and TRBJ2-1; 8 bases map to TRBD1. V shed 7 bases, J shed 6 bases, and the junction held 11 bases outside the gene matches. Germline V gives CDR1 LGHNT, CDR2 FRNRAP. The CDR3 is 15 residues long. The CDR3 DNA follows: TGTGCTAGTGCCTCGGGACAGGTTCGGGGCAATGAGCAGTTCTTC. Residues: CASASGQVRGNEQFF.

The DNA for the CDR3 is TGTGCCAGCAGCTTTCTTGGGGGCCGGGATACGCAGTATTTT. It codes for CASSFLGGRDTQYF. The chain recombines TRBV6-4 with TRBJ2-3; D is possibly TRBD1 (6 bases). The CDR3 runs to 14 residues. Trimming removed 6 bases from V and 6 bases from J, with 16 bases in between. Germline V gene data show CDR1 as MRHNA and CDR2 as SNTAGT.

This clone has only a few counts. The chain has TRBV9 and TRBJ1-1; 7 positions agree with TRBD1. J lost 0 bases, V lost 6 bases, and 8 bases had no gene match. Germline V gene lookup returns CDR1 SGDLS and CDR2 YYNGEE. This CDR3 region has 15 residues. CDR3 amino acids: CASTYGDSLNTEAFF. CDR3 nucleotide sequence: TGTGCCAGCACCTATGGGGACAGCCTGAACACTGAAGCTTTCTTT.

This clone turned up a few times. The chain has TRBV2 and TRBJ2-1; 9 bases are a match to TRBD2. The CDR3 is made up of 14 amino acids. Losses at the gene ends were 8 bases for V and 0 bases for J; bases not matched to a gene: 2. Germline lookup yields CDR1 SNHLY and CDR2 FYNNEI. The CDR3: CASQAGGSYNEQFF. CDR3 nucleotides: TGTGCCAGCCAAGCGGGGGGCTCCTACAATGAGCAGTTCTTC.

The chain carries TRBV29-1 and TRBJ1-1; D not resolved. The CDR3 runs to 11 residues. Per germline, CDR1 SQVTM and CDR2 ANQGSEA. V lost 7 bases, J lost 11 bases, and 17 bases lay in between. The CDR3, as DNA: TGCAGCGCATACGGGAGTTATAGGGCTTTCTTT. The encoded protein is CSAYGSYRAFF.

This sequence joins TRBV5-1 and TRBJ2-7; 12 bases map to TRBD1. The CDR3 sequence is 17 residues long. In germline, CDR1 is SGHRS, CDR2 YFSETQ. The trim removed 0 bases at V and 5 bases at J, leaving 9 bases unmatched. The CDR3 DNA reads TGCGCCAGCAGCTTGGGCGGGACAGGGGGCTTCTTGAACGAGCAGTACTTC. Protein: CASSLGGTGGFLNEQYF. Variable domain in full (rest from reference TRBV5-1 and TRBJ2-7): KAGVTQTPRYLIKTRGQQVTLSCSPISGHRSVSWYQQTPGQGLQFLFEYFSETQRNKGNFPGRFSGRQFSNSRSEMNVSTLELGDSALYLCASSLGGTGGFLNEQYFGPGTRLTVT.

The sample holds a few counts of this clone. The chain has TRBV5-4 and TRBJ1-3; no clear D. CDR3 length: 15 residues. The germline gives CDR1 SGHNT, CDR2 YYREEE (reference sequence). V lost 0 bases and J 0 bases, leaving 7 bases between the germline ends. Written as DNA, the CDR3 is TGTGCCAGCAGCTTGGGTACGGGCTCTGGAAACACCATATATTTT. This gives the protein CASSLGTGSGNTIYF.

The genes are TRBV7-2 and TRBJ1-1; no clear D. The germline CDR1 and CDR2 sequences are SGHTA and FQGNSA. The CDR3 has 14 amino acids. V lost 3 bases and J lost 0, with 8 bases in between. The CDR3 is CASSLDWLNTEAFF. The DNA for the CDR3 is TGTGCCAGCAGCTTGGACTGGTTGAACACTGAAGCTTTCTTT.

This chain links TRBV27 with TRBJ1-1, with 10 bases lining up with TRBD1. Germline trimming cut 5 bases from V and 1 base from J; bases unmatched to any gene: 7. Germline V gene data show CDR1 as MNHEY and CDR2 as SMNVEV (reference sequence). The CDR3 is made up of 16 amino acids. DNA for the CDR3: TGTGCCAGCAGTCCCGGGACAGGGGCCCCGAACACTGAAGCTTTCTTT. Translation: CASSPGTGAPNTEAFF.

The rearrangement uses TRBV6-5 and TRBJ2-7, with a tentative D call TRBD1 (8 bases). The CDR3 extends over 15 amino acids. Trimming removed 5 bases from V and 4 bases from J, with 18 bases in between. Germline V gives CDR1 MNHEY, CDR2 SVGAGI. The CDR3 coding sequence is TGTGCCAGCAGTCGGCGACAGGGGAGGGGTTACGAGCAGTACTTC. The encoded protein is CASSRRQGRGYEQYF.

The V gene is TRBV6-6, the J gene TRBJ1-1; 8 nucleotides agree with TRBD1. From germline, CDR1 is MNHNY and CDR2 SVGAGI (reference sequence). Trimming cost V 5 bases and J 3 bases; bases outside gene matches: 8. There are 15 residues in the CDR3. The CDR3 DNA reads as TGTGCCAGCAGTCAAACTTCGACAGGGGACACTGAAGCTTTCTTT. Protein sequence: CASSQTSTGDTEAFF.

The CDR3 DNA reads TGCGCCAGCAGCACCACAGGGGACTCTGGAAACACCATATATTTT. This sequence encodes CASSTTGDSGNTIYF. V gene TRBV5-1 combines with J gene TRBJ1-3; 7 positions match TRBD1. V was pared by 4 bases and J by 0 bases, with 4 bases of the junction left unmatched. From germline, CDR1 is SGHRS and CDR2 YFSETQ. This CDR3 contains 15 residues.

The gene calls are TRBV19 and TRBJ2-2; 9 bases align to TRBD1. V gave up 9 bases and J gave up 3 bases; unmatched junction bases: 2. This CDR3 comprises 13 residues. Germline assignment: CDR1 LNHDA and CDR2 SQIVND (reference sequence). CDR3 loop: CASRDRDTGELFF. The CDR3 region has the DNA TGTGCCAGCCGGGACAGGGACACCGGGGAGCTGTTTTTT.

J is TRBJ2-7 and V is TRBV5-6; D call uncertain. Germline V gene data show CDR1 as SGHDT and CDR2 as YYEEEE. The CDR3 is 11 residues long. Trimming pared 3 bases from V and 5 bases from J, leaving 6 bases between. The CDR3: CASSSADEQYF. Written as DNA, the CDR3 is TGTGCCAGCAGCTCGGCGGACGAGCAGTACTTC.

CDR3 nucleotides: TGTGCCAGCAGCCGGACAGGGAGCACAGATACGCAGTATTTT. This gives the protein CASSRTGSTDTQYF. V and J are TRBV5-5 and TRBJ2-3, with 8 positions matching TRBD1. Trimming removed 4 bases from V and 0 bases from J; junction bases left unmatched: 1. CDR3 size: 14 residues. Germline CDR1 is SGHKS and CDR2 is YYEKEE (reference sequence).

This clone was counted a few times. V and J are TRBV10-2 and TRBJ1-2; TRBD1 agrees at 10 bases. V lost 0 bases and J lost 8; bases outside the gene matches: 6. Per germline, CDR1 WSHSY and CDR2 SAAADI. CDR3 length: 15 amino acids. Here the CDR3 DNA reads TGCGCCAGCAGTGAGTCGACAGGGGGCGTTGAGGGCTACACCTTC. The encoded protein is CASSESTGGVEGYTF.

This clone came up a few times. The V call is TRBV10-2, the J call TRBJ1-5; a weak D match, TRBD1 (6 bases). The CDR3 spans 16 residues. Germline loops: CDR1 WSHSY, CDR2 SAAADI. V lost 3 bases, J lost 3 bases, and 15 bases lay in between. The CDR3 loop is CASSDRSRTDNQPQHF. Here the CDR3 DNA reads TGCGCCAGCAGTGATCGGTCTAGGACAGACAATCAGCCCCAGCATTTT.

The chain links TRBV10-3 to TRBJ1-2, with D tentatively TRBD1 (6 bases). Germline CDR1 and CDR2: ENHRY and SYGVKD. V lost 3 bases to trimming and J lost 0 bases, with 11 bases between them. The CDR3 extends over 15 amino acids. The DNA of the CDR3 is TGTGCCATCAGTGAACAGGGACCCCCTAACTATGGCTACACCTTC. Its protein is CAISEQGPPNYGYTF.

Only a few counts were recorded for this clone. The J gene is TRBJ2-2, the V gene TRBV7-3; TRBD2 agrees at 10 bases. Germline trimming cut 4 bases from V and 2 bases from J; bases unmatched to any gene: 16. Germline V gene sequence: CDR1 SGHTA, CDR2 FQGTGA. This CDR3 has 20 residues. The DNA for the CDR3 is TGTGCCAGCAGCTCCCCGGAGGGATTAGCGGGGGGACAAAACACCGGGGAGCTGTTTTTT. It specifies CASSSPEGLAGGQNTGELFF.

The table lists this clone with a few counts. The CDR3 spells CASSIPGHQSYEQYF. Here the CDR3 DNA reads TGTGCCAGCTCTATCCCGGGACACCAGTCCTACGAGCAGTACTTC. The chain uses TRBV6-6 and TRBJ2-7, with D possibly matching TRBD1 (6 bases). This CDR3 has 15 amino acids. The germline gives CDR1 MNHNY, CDR2 SVGAGI (reference sequence). Trimming stripped 8 bases from V and 1 base from J, with 18 bases between.